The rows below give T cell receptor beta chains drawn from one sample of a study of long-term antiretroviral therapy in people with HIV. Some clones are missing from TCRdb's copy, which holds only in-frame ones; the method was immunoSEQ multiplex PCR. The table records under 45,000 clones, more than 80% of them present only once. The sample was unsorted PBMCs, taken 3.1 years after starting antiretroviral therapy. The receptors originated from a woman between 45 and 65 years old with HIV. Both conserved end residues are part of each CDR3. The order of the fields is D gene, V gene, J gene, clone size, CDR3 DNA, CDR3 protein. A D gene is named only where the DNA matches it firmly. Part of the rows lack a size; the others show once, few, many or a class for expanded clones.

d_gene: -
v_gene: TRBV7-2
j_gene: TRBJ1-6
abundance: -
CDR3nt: TGTGCCAGCAGCTTGCTCGCGGCCGAGAATTCACCCCTCCACTTT
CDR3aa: CASSLLAAENSPLHF

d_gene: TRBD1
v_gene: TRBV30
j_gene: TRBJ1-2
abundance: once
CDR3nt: TGTGCCTGGGGACAGGGGGCTAATGGCTACACCTTC
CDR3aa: CAWGQGANGYTF

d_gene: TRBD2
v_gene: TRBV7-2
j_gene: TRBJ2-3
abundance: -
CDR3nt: TGTGCCAGCAGCTTAGGGCGAGCGGGGGGGGTGACAGATACGCAGTATTTT
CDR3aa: CASSLGRAGGVTDTQYF

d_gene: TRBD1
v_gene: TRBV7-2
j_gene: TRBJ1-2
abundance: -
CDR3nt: TGTGCCAGCAGCTCCGGACAGGGGGCCTCTTATGGCTACACCTTC
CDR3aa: CASSSGQGASYGYTF

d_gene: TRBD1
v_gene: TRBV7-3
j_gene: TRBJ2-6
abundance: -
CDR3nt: TGTGCCAGCAGCTTAACGACAGGGGGCGCATCTGGGGCCAACGTCCTGACTTTC
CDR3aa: CASSLTTGGASGANVLTF

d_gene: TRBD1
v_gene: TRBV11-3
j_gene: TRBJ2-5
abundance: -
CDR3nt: TGTGCCAGCAGCTCCTCCGGGACAGGGACAGAGACCCAGTACTTC
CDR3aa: CASSSSGTGTETQYF

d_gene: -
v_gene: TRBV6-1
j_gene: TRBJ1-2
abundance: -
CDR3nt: TGTGCCAGCAGTGAAACCTTCTTCTCTAACTATGGCTACACCTTC
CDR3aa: CASSETFFSNYGYTF

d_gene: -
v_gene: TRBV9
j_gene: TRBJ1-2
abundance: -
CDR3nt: TGTGCCAGCAGCGCGAGACCGAGCCCAGGAGGTGGTGGCTACACCTTC
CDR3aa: CASSARPSPGGGGYTF

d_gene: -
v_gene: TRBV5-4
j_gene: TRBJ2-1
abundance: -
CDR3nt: TGTGCCAGCAGCTTGGGAGTAGCGGAATACAATGAGCAGTTCTTC
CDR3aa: CASSLGVAEYNEQFF

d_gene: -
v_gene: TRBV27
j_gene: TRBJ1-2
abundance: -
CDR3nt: TGTGCCAGCACCCGAACGGCAGGGGTCTATGGCTACACCTTC
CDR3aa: CASTRTAGVYGYTF

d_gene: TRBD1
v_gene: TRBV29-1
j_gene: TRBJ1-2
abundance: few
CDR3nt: TGCAGCGGGGGGGGTGGACAGGGCTATGGCTACACCTTC
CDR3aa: CSGGGGQGYGYTF

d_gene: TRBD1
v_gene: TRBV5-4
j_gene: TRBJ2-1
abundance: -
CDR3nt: TGTGCCAGCAGCTTGAGGCAACCGGGACAGTCCTACAATGAGCAGTTCTTC
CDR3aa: CASSLRQPGQSYNEQFF

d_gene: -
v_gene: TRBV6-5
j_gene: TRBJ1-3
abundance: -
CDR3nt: TGTGCCAGCAGTTACTTTGAGGGAAACACCATATATTTT
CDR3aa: CASSYFEGNTIYF

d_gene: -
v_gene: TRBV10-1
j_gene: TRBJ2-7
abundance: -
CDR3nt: TGCGCCAGCAGTGAGTCTTTAACCTACGAGCAGTACTTC
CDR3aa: CASSESLTYEQYF

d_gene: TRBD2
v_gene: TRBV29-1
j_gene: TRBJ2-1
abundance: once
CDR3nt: TGCAGTTCCCGTGGGGCGACTAGCGGGGCCTACAATGAGCAGTTCTTC
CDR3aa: CSSRGATSGAYNEQFF

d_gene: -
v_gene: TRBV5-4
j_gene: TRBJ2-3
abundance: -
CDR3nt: TGTGCCAGCAGCTTCCTCGCCTTCACAGATACGCAGTATTTT
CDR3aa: CASSFLAFTDTQYF

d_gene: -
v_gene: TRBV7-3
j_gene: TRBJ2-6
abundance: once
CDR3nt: TGTGCCAGCAGCTCCCCTTCGGCTGGGGCCAACGTCCTGACTTTC
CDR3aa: CASSSPSAGANVLTF

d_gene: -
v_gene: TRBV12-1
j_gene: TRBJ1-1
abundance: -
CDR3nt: TGTGCCAGCAGCGCTGGACACTTCTACACTGAAGCTTTCTTT
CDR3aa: CASSAGHFYTEAFF

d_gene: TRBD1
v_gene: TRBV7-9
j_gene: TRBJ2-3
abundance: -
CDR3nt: TGTGCCAGCAGCCAGGGACAGGCGGGAGATACGCAGTATTTT
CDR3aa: CASSQGQAGDTQYF

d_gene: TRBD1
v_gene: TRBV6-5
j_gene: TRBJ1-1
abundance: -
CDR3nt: TGTGCCAGCAGTAGACAGGGATTGAACACTGAAGCTTTCTTT
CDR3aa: CASSRQGLNTEAFF

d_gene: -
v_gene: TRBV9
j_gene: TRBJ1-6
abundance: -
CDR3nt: TGTGCCAGCAGCGTAAGGGCAGGGGAAAATTCACCCCTCCACTTT
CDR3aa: CASSVRAGENSPLHF

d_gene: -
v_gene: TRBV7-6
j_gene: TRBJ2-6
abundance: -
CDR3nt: TGTGCCAGCAGCTTGGGGCGGGGCTCTGGGGCCAACGTCCTGACTTTC
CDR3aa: CASSLGRGSGANVLTF

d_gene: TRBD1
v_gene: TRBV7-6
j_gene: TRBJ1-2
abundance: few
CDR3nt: TGTGCCAGCAGCCCGTTTGTGGGGGGACAGGGCTCAGCTAACTATGGCTACACCTTC
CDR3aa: CASSPFVGGQGSANYGYTF

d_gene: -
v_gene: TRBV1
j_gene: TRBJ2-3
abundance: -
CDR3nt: TGCACCAGCAGCCAAGGGGGGTCAGTACCAAATTTT
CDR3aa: CTSSQGGSVPNF

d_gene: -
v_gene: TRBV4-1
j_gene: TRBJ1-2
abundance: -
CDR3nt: TGCGCCAGCAGCCAGGCTCCAGGGAGTGCCTACACCTTC
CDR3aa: CASSQAPGSAYTF

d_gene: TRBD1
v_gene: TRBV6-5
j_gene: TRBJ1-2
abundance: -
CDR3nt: TGTGCCAGCAGTTATTCCCGGACAGGGGGGCAGTTAGGCTACACCTTC
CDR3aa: CASSYSRTGGQLGYTF

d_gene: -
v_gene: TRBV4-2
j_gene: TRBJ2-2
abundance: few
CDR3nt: TGTGCCAGCAGTTGGGACGGGGGGAACACCGGGGAGCTGTTTTTT
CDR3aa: CASSWDGGNTGELFF

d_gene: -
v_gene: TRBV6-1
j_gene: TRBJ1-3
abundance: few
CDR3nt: TGTGCCAGCAGTGAAGCACAGAGAAACACCATATATTTT
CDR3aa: CASSEAQRNTIYF

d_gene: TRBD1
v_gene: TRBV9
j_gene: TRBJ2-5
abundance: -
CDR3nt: TGTGCCAGCAGCGTATTCCCGGGACAGGGCCAAGAGACCCAGTACTTC
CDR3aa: CASSVFPGQGQETQYF

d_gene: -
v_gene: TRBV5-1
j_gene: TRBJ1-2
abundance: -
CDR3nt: TGCGCCAGCAGCCGAGGGCCCAACTATGGCTACACCTTC
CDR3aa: CASSRGPNYGYTF

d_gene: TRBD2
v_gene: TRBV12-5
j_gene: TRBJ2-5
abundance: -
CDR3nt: TGTGCTAGTGGTTTGGTACAAGGGGAGGGGACCCAGTACTTC
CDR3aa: CASGLVQGEGTQYF

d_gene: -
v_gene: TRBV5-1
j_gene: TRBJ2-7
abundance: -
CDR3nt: TGCGCCAGCAGCTTAAGGGGCCCAGTTGTTGAGCAGTACTTC
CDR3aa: CASSLRGPVVEQYF

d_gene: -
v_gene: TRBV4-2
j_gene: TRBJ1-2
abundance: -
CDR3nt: TGTGCCAGCAGCCAAGATTTCAGGTCTGGGGGATATGGCTACACCTTC
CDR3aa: CASSQDFRSGGYGYTF

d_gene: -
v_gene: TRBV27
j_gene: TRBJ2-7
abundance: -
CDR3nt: TGTGCCAGCAGTTCACCAGGTAGTCTCTCCTACGAGCAGTACTTC
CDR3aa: CASSSPGSLSYEQYF

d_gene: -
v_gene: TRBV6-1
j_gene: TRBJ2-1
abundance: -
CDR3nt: TGTGCCAGCAGTGACCCTGGGGTACCCTACAATGAGCAGTTCTTC
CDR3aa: CASSDPGVPYNEQFF

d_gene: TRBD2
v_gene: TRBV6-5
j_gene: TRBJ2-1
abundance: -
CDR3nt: TGTGCCAGCAGCCAGACTAGCGGGGGGTACAATGAGCAGTTCTTC
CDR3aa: CASSQTSGGYNEQFF

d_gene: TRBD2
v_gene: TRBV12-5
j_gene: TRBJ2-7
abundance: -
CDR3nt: TGTGCTAGTGGTTTGGGTGGCGGGGGGGCCAACGAGCAGTACTTC
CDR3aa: CASGLGGGGANEQYF

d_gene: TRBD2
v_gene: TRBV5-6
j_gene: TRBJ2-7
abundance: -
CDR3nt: TGTGCCAGCAGCTCGGGACTAGCGGGGGGGCTGCAGTACTTC
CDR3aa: CASSSGLAGGLQYF

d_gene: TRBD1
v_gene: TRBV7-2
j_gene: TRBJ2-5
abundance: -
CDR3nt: TGTGCCAGCACCCGAGGGGGCTCGGAGACCCAGTACTTC
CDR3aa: CASTRGGSETQYF

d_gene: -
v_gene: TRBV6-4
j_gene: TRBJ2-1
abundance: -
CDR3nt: TGTGCCAGTCTTGATGAAGTGGGACAACTCGACTATGAGCAGTTCTTC
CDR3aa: CASLDEVGQLDYEQFF

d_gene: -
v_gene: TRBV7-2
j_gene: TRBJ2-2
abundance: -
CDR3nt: TGTGCCAGCTCCCGAGCCGCGAACACCGGGGAGCTGTTTTTT
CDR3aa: CASSRAANTGELFF

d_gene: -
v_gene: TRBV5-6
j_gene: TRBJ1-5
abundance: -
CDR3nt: TGTGCCAGCAGCTTCGGAACAGAAAGCAATCAGCCCCAGCATTTT
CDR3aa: CASSFGTESNQPQHF

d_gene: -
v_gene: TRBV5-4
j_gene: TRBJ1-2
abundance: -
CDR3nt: TGTGCCAGCAGCTTGCCGAACACAGGGAAAGGCTATGGCTACACCTTC
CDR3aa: CASSLPNTGKGYGYTF

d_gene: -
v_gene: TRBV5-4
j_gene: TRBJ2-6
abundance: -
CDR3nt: TGTGCCAGCAGCTACACCGCTGGGGCCAACGTCCTGACTTTC
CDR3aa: CASSYTAGANVLTF

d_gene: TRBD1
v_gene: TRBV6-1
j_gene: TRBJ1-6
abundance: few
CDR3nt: TGTGCCAGCAAGGGACAGGGGATCAATTCACCCCTCCACTTT
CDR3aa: CASKGQGINSPLHF

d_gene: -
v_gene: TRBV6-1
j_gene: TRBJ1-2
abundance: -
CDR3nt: TGTGCCAGCACCGCGGGGGGGGCTATTAACTATGGCTACACCTTC
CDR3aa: CASTAGGAINYGYTF

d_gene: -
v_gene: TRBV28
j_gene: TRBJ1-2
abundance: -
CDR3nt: TGTGCCAGCAGTTTAGGGCAGGGAGTCCTTAAAGGCTACACCTTC
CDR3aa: CASSLGQGVLKGYTF

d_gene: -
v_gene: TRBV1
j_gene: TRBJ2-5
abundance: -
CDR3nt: TGCACCAGCAGCCGAGGGAGCGGGGGGACAGGGGAGACCCAGTACTTC
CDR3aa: CTSSRGSGGTGETQYF

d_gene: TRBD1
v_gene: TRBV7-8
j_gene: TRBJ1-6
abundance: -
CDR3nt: TGTGCCAGCAGCGAGGGACAGGGGTCAAATTCACCCCTCCACTTT
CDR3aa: CASSEGQGSNSPLHF

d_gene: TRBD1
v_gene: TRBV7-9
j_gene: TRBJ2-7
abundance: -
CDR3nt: TGTGCCAGCAGAGCCGGGACAGGAGCCGCCTACGAGCAGTACTTC
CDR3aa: CASRAGTGAAYEQYF

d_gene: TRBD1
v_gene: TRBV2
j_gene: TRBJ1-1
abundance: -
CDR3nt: TGTGCCAGCAGAGACAGGGGGAGCGCTGAAGCTTTCTTT
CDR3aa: CASRDRGSAEAFF

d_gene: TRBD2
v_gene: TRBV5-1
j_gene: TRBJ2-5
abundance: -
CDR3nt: TGCGCCAGCAAGGGACGGACGGGGGGTGTGGAGTCCCAGTACTTC
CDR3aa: CASKGRTGGVESQYF